The rows below give T cell receptor beta chains drawn from one sample of a study of shared clonotypes between healthy human individuals. Some clones are missing from TCRdb's copy, which holds only in-frame ones; the method was immunoSEQ multiplex PCR. Among about 2.1 million clones listed, around 93% were seen once. The specimen sequenced was naive CD8+ T cells from PBMCs. Source of these receptors: a young man in good health. Some clones in this sample may be carry-over from other donors' samples. The CDR3 runs from the conserved cysteine through the conserved F or W. D genes are given only for firm matches. Size tells how often a clone was seen (once, few, many) or the class of an expanded clone, and some rows leave it out.

TRBV5-1	.	TRBJ2-5	.	TGCGCCAGCAGTAGGGGAGGAGAGCACGGGGAGACCCAGTACTTC	CASSRGGEHGETQYF
TRBV11-2	.	TRBJ2-5	.	TGTGCCAGCAGCTTAGTTACGGGGTATCAAGAGACCCAGTACTTC	CASSLVTGYQETQYF
TRBV6-6	once	TRBJ2-1	.	TGTGCCAGCAGTTACTCTAGGGGCGATGAGCAGTTCTTC	CASSYSRGDEQFF
TRBV2	.	TRBJ2-1	TRBD2	TGTGCCAGCGCTGCTAGCGGGGAGGGTAGCACCTACAATGAGCAGTTCTTC	CASAASGEGSTYNEQFF
TRBV2	.	TRBJ2-1	.	TGTGCCAGCCAACGGAGCTCCTACAATGAGCAGTTCTTC	CASQRSSYNEQFF
TRBV27	.	TRBJ2-7	.	TGTGCCAGCAGTTTATCAGGGGGCGAGCAGTACTTC	CASSLSGGEQYF
TRBV20-1	.	TRBJ2-7	.	TGCAGTGCTTATCCCTACGAGCAGTACTTC	CSAYPYEQYF
TRBV29-1	.	TRBJ1-2	.	TGCAGCGTTGACCCAGGGGCCGGAGGCATATATGGCTACACCTTC	CSVDPGAGGIYGYTF
TRBV21-1	.	TRBJ2-7	.	TGTGCCAGCAGCAGGCAGCGGGGAGTCACCTACGAGCAGTACTTC	CASSRQRGVTYEQYF
TRBV5-6	.	TRBJ2-7	.	TGTGCCAGCAGCCAGACAACTCGCTACGAGCAGTACTTC	CASSQTTRYEQYF
TRBV28	.	TRBJ2-1	.	TGTGCCAGCAGTTTAATAGCGCCGGGGGCAGGGCGGAATGAGCAGTTCTTC	CASSLIAPGAGRNEQFF
TRBV6-6	.	TRBJ1-1	.	TGTGCCAGCAGTTACTCGGGGGCTGGGAACACTGAAGCTTTCTTT	CASSYSGAGNTEAFF
TRBV15	once	TRBJ2-3	TRBD2	TGTGCCACCAGCAGAGAAGCGGGAGGGCCGGGAGATACGCAGTATTTT	CATSREAGGPGDTQYF
TRBV11-2	.	TRBJ1-1	.	TGTGCCAGCAGCCCTACCCGGTCGGCCGAGGGAGCTTTCTTT	CASSPTRSAEGAFF
TRBV6-5	.	TRBJ2-7	.	TGTGCCAGCAGTTACTCGCGTCGGAGGGACTACGAGCAGTACTTC	CASSYSRRRDYEQYF
TRBV10-2	.	TRBJ2-7	TRBD2	TGCGCCACCCGAGCCGGGGGACTAGCTTCCTACGAGCAGTACTTC	CATRAGGLASYEQYF
TRBV27	.	TRBJ1-5	.	TGTGCCAGCAGTTCTGTGGGTAGCAATCAGCCCCAGCATTTT	CASSSVGSNQPQHF
TRBV7-8	.	TRBJ2-7	.	TGTGCCAGCAGCTTAACGAACACCCAGACCTACGAGCAGTACTTC	CASSLTNTQTYEQYF
TRBV11-3	once	TRBJ1-5	TRBD1	TGTGCCAGCAGCCCTTTCGGGACAGATAGCAATCAGCCCCAGCATTTT	CASSPFGTDSNQPQHF
TRBV19	.	TRBJ1-1	.	TGTGCCAGTAGTATGGGGCGTGGCACTGAAGCTTTCTTT	CASSMGRGTEAFF
TRBV20-1	few	TRBJ1-1	.	TGCAGTGCGCGTGGGTGGTTGGCGGCTTTCTTT	CSARGWLAAFF
TRBV9	.	TRBJ1-1	.	TGTGCCAGCAGCAAGACCGGGACTCGTGGGACTGAAGCTTTCTTT	CASSKTGTRGTEAFF
TRBV2	.	TRBJ1-1	TRBD1	TGTGCCAGCATTGGGGGGACAGGCTGGTTGAACACTGAAGCTTTCTTT	CASIGGTGWLNTEAFF
TRBV27	.	TRBJ2-7	.	TGTGCCAGCAGAGGACAGACCAATCCATTCTACGAGCAGTACTTC	CASRGQTNPFYEQYF
TRBV7-9	.	TRBJ2-1	TRBD2	TGTGCCAGCACCTCACTAGCGGGGACCAATGAGCAGTTCTTC	CASTSLAGTNEQFF
TRBV27	.	TRBJ2-1	.	TGTGCCAGCAGTGCCACAGCATGGGGGAATGAGCAGTTCTTC	CASSATAWGNEQFF